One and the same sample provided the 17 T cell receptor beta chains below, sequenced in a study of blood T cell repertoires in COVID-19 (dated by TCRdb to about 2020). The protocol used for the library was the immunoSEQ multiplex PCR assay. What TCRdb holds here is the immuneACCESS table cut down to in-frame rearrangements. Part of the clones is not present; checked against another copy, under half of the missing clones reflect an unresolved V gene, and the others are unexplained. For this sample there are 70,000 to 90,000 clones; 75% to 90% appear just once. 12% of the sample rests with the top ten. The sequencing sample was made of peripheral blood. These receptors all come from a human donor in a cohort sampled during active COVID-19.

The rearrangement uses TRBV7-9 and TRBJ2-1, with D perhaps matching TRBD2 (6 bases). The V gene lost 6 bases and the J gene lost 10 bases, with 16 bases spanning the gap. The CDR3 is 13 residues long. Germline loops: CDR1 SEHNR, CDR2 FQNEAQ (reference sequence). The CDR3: CASSRLGGIEQFF. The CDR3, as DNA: TGTGCCAGCAGTCGACTAGGAGGGATAGAGCAGTTCTTC.

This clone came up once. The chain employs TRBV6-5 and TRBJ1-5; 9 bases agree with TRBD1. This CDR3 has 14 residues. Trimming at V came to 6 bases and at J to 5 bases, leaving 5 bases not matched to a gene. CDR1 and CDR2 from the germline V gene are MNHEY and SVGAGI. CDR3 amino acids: CASSRGTGYQPQHF. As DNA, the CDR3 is TGTGCCAGCAGCCGGGGGACAGGGTATCAGCCCCAGCATTTT.

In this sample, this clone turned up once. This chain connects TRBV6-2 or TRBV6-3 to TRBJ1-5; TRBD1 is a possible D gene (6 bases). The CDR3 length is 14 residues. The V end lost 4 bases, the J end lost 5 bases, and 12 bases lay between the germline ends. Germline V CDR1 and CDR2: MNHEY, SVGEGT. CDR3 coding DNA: TGTGCCAGCAGTTCCTCGACAGGCGATCAGCCCCAGCATTTT. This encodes CASSSSTGDQPQHF.

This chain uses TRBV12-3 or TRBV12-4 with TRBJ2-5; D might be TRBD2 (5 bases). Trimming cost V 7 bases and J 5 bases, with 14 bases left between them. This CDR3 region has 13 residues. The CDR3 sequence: CASTPGLQETQYF. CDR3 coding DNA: TGTGCCAGCACTCCCGGACTTCAGGAGACCCAGTACTTC.

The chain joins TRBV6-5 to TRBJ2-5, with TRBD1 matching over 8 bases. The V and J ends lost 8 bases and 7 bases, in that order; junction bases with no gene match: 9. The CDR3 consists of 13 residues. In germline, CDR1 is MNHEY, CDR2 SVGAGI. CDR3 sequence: CASPDRVYGTQYF. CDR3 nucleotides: TGTGCCAGCCCGGACAGGGTGTATGGGACCCAGTACTTC.

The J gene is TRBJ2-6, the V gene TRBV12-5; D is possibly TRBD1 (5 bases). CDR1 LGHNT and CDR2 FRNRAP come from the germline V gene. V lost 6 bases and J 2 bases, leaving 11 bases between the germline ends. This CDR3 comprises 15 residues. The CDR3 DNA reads TGTGCTAGTGGCACAACAGGAGCTGGGGCCAACGTCCTGACTTTC. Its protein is CASGTTGAGANVLTF.

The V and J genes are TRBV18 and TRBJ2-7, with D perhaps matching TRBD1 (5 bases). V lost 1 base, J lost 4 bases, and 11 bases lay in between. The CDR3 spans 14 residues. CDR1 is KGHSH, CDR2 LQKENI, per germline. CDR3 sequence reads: CASSPLQGPYEQYF. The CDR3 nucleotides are TGTGCCAGCTCACCACTCCAGGGCCCGTACGAGCAGTACTTC. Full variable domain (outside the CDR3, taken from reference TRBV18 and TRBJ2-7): NAGVMQNPRHLVRRRGQEARLRCSPMKGHSHVYWYRQLPEEGLKFMVYLQKENIIDESGMPKERFSAEFPKEGPSILRIQQVVRGDSAAYFCASSPLQGPYEQYFGPGTRLTVT.

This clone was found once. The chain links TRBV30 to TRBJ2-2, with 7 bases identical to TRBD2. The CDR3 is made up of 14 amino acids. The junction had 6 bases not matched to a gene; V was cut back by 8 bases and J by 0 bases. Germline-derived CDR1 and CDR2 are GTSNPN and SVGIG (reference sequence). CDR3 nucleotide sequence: TGTGCCGGGGGAGGGCGGTCGAACACCGGGGAGCTGTTTTTT. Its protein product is CAGGGRSNTGELFF.

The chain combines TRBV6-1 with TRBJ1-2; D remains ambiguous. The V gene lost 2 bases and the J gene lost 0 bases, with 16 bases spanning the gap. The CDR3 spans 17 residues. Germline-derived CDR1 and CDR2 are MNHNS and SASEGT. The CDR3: CASSEFSRLVSNYGYTF. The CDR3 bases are TGTGCCAGCAGTGAATTTTCTAGGCTAGTCTCTAACTATGGCTACACCTTC.

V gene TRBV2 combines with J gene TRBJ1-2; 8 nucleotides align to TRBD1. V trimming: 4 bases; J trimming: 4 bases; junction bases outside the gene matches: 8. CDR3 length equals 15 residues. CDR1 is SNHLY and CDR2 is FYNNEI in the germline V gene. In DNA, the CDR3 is TGTGCCAGCAGTGTAGCAGGGGGCGAAGGCTATGGCTACACCTTC. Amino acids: CASSVAGGEGYGYTF.

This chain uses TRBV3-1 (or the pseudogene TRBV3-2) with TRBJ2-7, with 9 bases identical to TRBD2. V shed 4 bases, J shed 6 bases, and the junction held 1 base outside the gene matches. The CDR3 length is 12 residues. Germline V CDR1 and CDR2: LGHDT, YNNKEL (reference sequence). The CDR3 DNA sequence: TGTGCCAGCAGCCTAGCGGGAGCCGAGCAGTACTTC. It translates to CASSLAGAEQYF.

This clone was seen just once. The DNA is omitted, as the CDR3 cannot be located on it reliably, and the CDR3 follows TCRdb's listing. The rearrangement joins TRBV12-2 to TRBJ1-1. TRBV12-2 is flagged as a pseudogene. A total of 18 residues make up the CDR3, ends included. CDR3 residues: CASRCTYICGGAGTEAFF.

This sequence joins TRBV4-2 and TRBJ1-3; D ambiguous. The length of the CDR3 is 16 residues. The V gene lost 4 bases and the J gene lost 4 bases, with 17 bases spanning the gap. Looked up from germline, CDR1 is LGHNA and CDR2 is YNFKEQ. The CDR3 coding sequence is TGTGCCAGCAGCCCCCGGGAGTCAAGCGGAGGAAACACCATATATTTT. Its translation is CASSPRESSGGNTIYF.

CDR3 residues: CASSPNLAGVNTGELFF. CDR3 sequence (DNA): TGTGCCAGCTCACCCAATCTAGCGGGGGTGAACACCGGGGAGCTGTTTTTT. V gene TRBV18 combines with J gene TRBJ2-2; 10 positions agree with TRBD2. The CDR3 is 17 amino acids. The V gene's germline CDR1 is KGHSH and CDR2 LQKENI. V was pared by 3 bases and J by 1 base, with 5 bases of the junction left unmatched.

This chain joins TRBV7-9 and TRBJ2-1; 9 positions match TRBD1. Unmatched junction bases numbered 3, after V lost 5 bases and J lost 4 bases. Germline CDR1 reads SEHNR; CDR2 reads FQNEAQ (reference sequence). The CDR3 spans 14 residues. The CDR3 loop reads CASSLGQGYNEQFF. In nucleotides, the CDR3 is TGTGCCAGCAGCCTGGGACAGGGTTACAATGAGCAGTTCTTC.

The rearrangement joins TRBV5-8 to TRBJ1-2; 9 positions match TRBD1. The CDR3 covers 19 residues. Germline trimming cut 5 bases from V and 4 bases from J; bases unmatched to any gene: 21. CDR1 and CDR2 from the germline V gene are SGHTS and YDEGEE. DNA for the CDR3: TGTGCCAGCAGTCGTACCGTCCCCAACGACAGGGGGTTAGGCTATGGCTACACCTTC. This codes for CASSRTVPNDRGLGYGYTF.

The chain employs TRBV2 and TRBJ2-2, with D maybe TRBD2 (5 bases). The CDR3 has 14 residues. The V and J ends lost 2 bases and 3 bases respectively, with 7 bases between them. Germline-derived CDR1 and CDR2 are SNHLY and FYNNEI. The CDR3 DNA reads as TGTGCCAGCAGTGAACAGCGGCACACCGGGGAGCTGTTTTTT. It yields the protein CASSEQRHTGELFF. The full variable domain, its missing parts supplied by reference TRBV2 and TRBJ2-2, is EPEVTQTPSHQVTQMGQEVILRCVPISNHLYFYWYRQILGQKVEFLVSFYNNEISEKSEIFDDQFSVERPDGSNFTLKIRSTKLEDSAMYFCASSEQRHTGELFFGEGSRLTVL.